The 8 T cell receptor beta chains reported below all come from one sample, sequenced in a study of blood T cell repertoires in COVID-19. TCRdb keeps only in-frame clones here, not all; method: immunoSEQ multiplex PCR. Of 200,000 to 300,000 clones listed, roughly 82% are singletons. The sample comprised peripheral blood. These receptor sequences come from a man aged 35-49 years who had recovered from COVID-19.

This clone was detected once. The sample holds other DNA sequences that translate to the same CDR3. This chain uses TRBV6-5 with TRBJ1-1; possible D gene TRBD1, 5 bases. Germline CDR1 reads MNHEY; CDR2 reads SVGAGI. This CDR3 has 13 residues. V lost 6 bases, J lost 1 base, and 9 bases lay in between. DNA for the CDR3: TGTGCCAGCAGAAGGGGCGGGAACACTGAAGCTTTCTTT. This encodes CASRRGGNTEAFF.

V usage is TRBV10-1 and J usage is TRBJ2-7, with 14 bases matching TRBD2. From germline, CDR1 is WNHNN and CDR2 SYGVQD (reference sequence). This CDR3 region has 15 residues. Trimming cost V 6 bases and J 6 bases; bases outside gene matches: 7. CDR3 nucleotide sequence: TGCGCCAGCAGCCGCGGGACTAGCGGGAGTAGCGAGCAGTACTTC. This gives the protein CASSRGTSGSSEQYF.

The chain joins TRBV4-1 to TRBJ1-1; 7 positions match TRBD1. Per germline, CDR1 MGHRA and CDR2 YSYEKL. The trim removed 4 bases at V and 1 base at J, leaving 9 bases unmatched. This CDR3 region has 16 residues. The CDR3 DNA sequence: TGCGCCAGCAGCCCCCACACGGGACAGAGGAACACTGAAGCTTTCTTT. This sequence encodes CASSPHTGQRNTEAFF.

The rearrangement joins TRBV7-8 to TRBJ1-2; perhaps TRBD1 as D (5 bases). The CDR3 runs to 14 residues. Between the trimmed V and J ends, which lost 2 bases and 3 bases, there was a span of 10 bases. Germline lookup yields CDR1 SGHVS and CDR2 FQNEAQ. CDR3 DNA sequence: TGTGCCAGCAGCTTATCAAGGGGCGACTATGGCTACACCTTC. Amino acids: CASSLSRGDYGYTF.

This clone was recorded a few times. The chain combines TRBV19 with TRBJ1-1; D might be TRBD1 (5 bases). Germline V lookup: CDR1 LNHDA, CDR2 SQIVND (reference sequence). CDR3 length: 17 amino acids. The V gene lost 3 bases and the J gene lost 6 bases, with 23 bases spanning the gap. The DNA of the CDR3 is TGTGCCAGTAGTATGCATTGGAGGGGCGCGAAGGTTTCTGAAGCTTTCTTT. This translates into CASSMHWRGAKVSEAFF.

The V gene is TRBV2, the J gene TRBJ1-1; D possibly corresponds to TRBD1 (6 bases). Germline CDR1 and CDR2: SNHLY and FYNNEI. Between the trimmed V and J ends, which lost 11 bases and 1 base, there was a span of 14 bases. CDR3 length: 13 residues. The CDR3, as DNA: TGTGCCGGGGACCAACAGGGGAACACTGAAGCTTTCTTT. Its protein product is CAGDQQGNTEAFF.

The gene calls are TRBV5-1 and TRBJ2-1; a possible D gene is TRBD2 (6 bases). Trimming cost V 7 bases and J 5 bases, with 31 bases left between them. Germline values: CDR1 SGHRS, CDR2 YFSETQ. The CDR3 totals 19 residues. CDR3 residues: CASGELWGPPGDTNNEQFF. CDR3 nucleotide sequence: TGCGCCAGCGGCGAGCTTTGGGGCCCGCCGGGGGATACAAACAATGAGCAGTTCTTC.

CDR3 loop: CASTKRGQGAEKLFF. The DNA of the CDR3 is TGTGCCAGTACCAAGAGGGGGCAGGGTGCAGAAAAACTGTTTTTT. J is TRBJ1-4 and V is TRBV19; 7 nucleotides agree with TRBD1. The germline CDR1 and CDR2 sequences are LNHDA and SQIVND (reference sequence). The CDR3 is made up of 15 amino acids. V lost 7 bases, J lost 8 bases, and 13 bases stayed unmatched.